This T cell receptor (beta chain) derives from a study of PD-1 blockade in classical Hodgkin lymphoma. Study-wide findings and caveats: At C4D1, TCR diversity had climbed significantly for CD4+ cells, though not for CD8+ cells.

A remark on this clone: Its target is unknown.

Assay used: immunoSEQ multiplex PCR; TCRdb lists only in-frame clones, some missing. The sample gives about 32,000 clones, more than 85% of which show up once; 0.25% to 0.35% is in the top ten. Noted time point: cycle 4 day 1 (C4D1), after about 6 weeks of nivolumab. No patient escaped relapse after autologous stem cell transplantation, and brentuximab vedotin exposure varied. The study purified CD4+ T cells from thawed PBMCs using magnetic negative selection. Responses achieved at best were complete response, partial response or progressive disease. CDR1 is MNHNY, CDR2 SVGAGI, per germline (reference sequence). The V and J ends lost 3 bases and 3 bases respectively, with 6 bases between them. This CDR3 has 12 amino acids.

The material was CD4+ T cells from blood, obtained before the fourth cycle of nivolumab. The TCR was taken from a human donor with classical Hodgkin lymphoma. The chain is built from TRBV6-6 and TRBJ2-7; D remains unclear. The CDR3 nucleotides read TGTGCCAGCAGTTATGCAGTCTACGAGCAGTACTTC. It translates to CASSYAVYEQYF.